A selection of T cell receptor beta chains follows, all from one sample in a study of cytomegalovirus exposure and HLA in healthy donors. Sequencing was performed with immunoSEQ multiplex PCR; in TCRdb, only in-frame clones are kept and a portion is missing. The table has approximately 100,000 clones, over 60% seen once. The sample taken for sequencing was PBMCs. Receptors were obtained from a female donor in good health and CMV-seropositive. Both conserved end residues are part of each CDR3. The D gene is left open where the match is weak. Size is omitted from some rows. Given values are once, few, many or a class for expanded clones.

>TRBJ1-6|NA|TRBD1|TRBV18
CASSLDRSNSPLHF
TGTGCCAGCTCATTGGACAGGTCTAATTCACCCCTCCACTTT
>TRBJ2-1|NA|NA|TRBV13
CASTPTRVANEQFF
TGTGCCAGCACCCCAACCCGGGTAGCCAATGAGCAGTTCTTC
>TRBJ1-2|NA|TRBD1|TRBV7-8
CASSLAGDRVVYGYTF
TGTGCCAGCAGCTTAGCTGGAGACAGGGTCGTCTATGGCTACACCTTC
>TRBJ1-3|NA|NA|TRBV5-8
CASSLPGSRYTIYF
TGTGCCAGCAGCTTGCCCGGGTCGCGGTACACCATATATTTT
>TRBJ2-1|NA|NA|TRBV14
CASSPKVSSRYSYNEQFF
TGTGCCAGCAGCCCGAAAGTTTCTAGCAGATACTCCTACAATGAGCAGTTCTTC
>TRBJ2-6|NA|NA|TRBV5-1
CASSLASGVGANVLTF
TGCGCCAGCAGCTTGGCCTCGGGTGTCGGGGCCAACGTCCTGACTTTC
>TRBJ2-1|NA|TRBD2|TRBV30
CAWSPLPGGRTNEQFF
TGTGCCTGGAGCCCACTTCCGGGCGGGAGGACGAATGAGCAGTTCTTC
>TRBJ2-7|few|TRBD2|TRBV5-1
CASSLARGGRAYEQYF
TGCGCCAGCAGCTTGGCCAGGGGCGGGAGGGCCTACGAGCAGTACTTC
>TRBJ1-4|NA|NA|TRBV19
CASSLRGATNEKLFF
TGTGCCAGTAGTTTACGGGGGGCAACTAATGAAAAACTGTTTTTT
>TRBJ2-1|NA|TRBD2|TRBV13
CASKSGGEEREQFF
TGTGCCAGCAAAAGCGGGGGGGAGGAAAGGGAGCAGTTCTTC
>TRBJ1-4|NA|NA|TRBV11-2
CASSGIGEKLFF
TGTGCCAGCAGCGGAATCGGGGAAAAACTGTTTTTT
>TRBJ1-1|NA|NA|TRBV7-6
CASSFGRGTEAFF
TGTGCCAGCAGCTTTGGCAGGGGAACTGAAGCTTTCTTT
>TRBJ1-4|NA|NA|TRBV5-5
CASSSQGTRYEKLFF
TGTGCCAGCAGCTCACAGGGTACCCGGTATGAAAAACTGTTTTTT
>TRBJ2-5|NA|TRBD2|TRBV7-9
CASSLSSGGEETQYF
TGTGCCAGCAGCTTAAGTTCGGGGGGGGAAGAGACCCAGTACTTC
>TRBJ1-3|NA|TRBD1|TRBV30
CALSLRDRGRPSGNTIYF
TGTGCCCTTAGTCTCCGGGACAGGGGGCGGCCGTCTGGAAACACCATATATTTT
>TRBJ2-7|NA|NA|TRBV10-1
CASSLVRGGEQYF
TGCGCCAGCAGCCTGGTGAGGGGGGGCGAGCAGTACTTC
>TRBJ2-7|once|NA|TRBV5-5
CASTLAGSYEQYF
TGTGCCAGCACCCTTGCAGGGTCCTACGAGCAGTACTTC
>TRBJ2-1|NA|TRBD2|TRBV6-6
CASKLAGGLYNEQFF
TGTGCCAGTAAACTAGCGGGGGGCCTATACAATGAGCAGTTCTTC
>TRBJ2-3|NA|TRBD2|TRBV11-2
CASRPFIKRERGTQYF
TGTGCCAGCAGACCCTTTATCAAGCGGGAAAGGGGTACGCAGTATTTT
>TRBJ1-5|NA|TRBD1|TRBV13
CASSHGTDNQPQHF
TGTGCCAGCAGCCACGGGACAGACAATCAGCCCCAGCATTTT
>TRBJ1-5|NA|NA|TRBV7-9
CASSSGQPGNQPQHF
TGTGCCAGCAGCTCCGGACAGCCTGGAAATCAGCCCCAGCATTTT
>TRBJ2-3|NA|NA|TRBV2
CASSDPLDRGTDTQYF
TGTGCCAGCAGTGATCCCCTAGACCGGGGCACAGATACGCAGTATTTT
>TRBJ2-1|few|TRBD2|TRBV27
CASSFSGGGYNEQFF
TGTGCCAGCAGTTTTTCGGGCGGGGGGTACAATGAGCAGTTCTTC
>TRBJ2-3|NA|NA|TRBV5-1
CASSLRGPDGTDTQYF
TGCGCCAGCAGCCTCAGAGGGCCTGATGGCACAGATACGCAGTATTTT
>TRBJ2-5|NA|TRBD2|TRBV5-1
CASRSLAGWAETQYF
TGCGCCAGCAGGAGTCTAGCGGGCTGGGCGGAGACCCAGTACTTC
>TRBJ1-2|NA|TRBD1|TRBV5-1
CASSTRTGPIGGYTF
TGCGCCAGCAGCACCCGGACAGGCCCCATAGGTGGCTACACCTTC
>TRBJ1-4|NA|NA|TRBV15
CATSRDGRGNEKLFF
TGTGCCACCAGCAGAGATGGTAGGGGGAATGAAAAACTGTTTTTT
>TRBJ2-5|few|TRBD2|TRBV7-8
CASGGEPGLAGGRETQYF
TGTGCCAGTGGCGGTGAACCGGGACTAGCGGGGGGCCGAGAGACCCAGTACTTC
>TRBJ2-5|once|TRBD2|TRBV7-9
CSSTQRGDQETQYF
TGTTCCAGCACGCAGCGGGGGGACCAAGAGACCCAGTACTTC
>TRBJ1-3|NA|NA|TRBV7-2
CASSSGLLAEAIYF
TGTGCCAGCAGCTCGGGACTTCTCGCTGAGGCCATATATTTT
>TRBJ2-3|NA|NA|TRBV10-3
CAISGEQGSTDTQYF
TGTGCCATCAGTGGAGAACAGGGTAGCACAGATACGCAGTATTTT
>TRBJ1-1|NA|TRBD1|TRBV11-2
CASSSGARGREAFF
TGTGCCAGCAGTTCAGGGGCCAGGGGGCGCGAAGCTTTCTTT
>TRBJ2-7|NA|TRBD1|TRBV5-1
CASSLPGQEYEQYF
TGCGCCAGCAGCCTCCCGGGACAGGAGTACGAGCAGTACTTC
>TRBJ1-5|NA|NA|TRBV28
CASSFLSNQPQHF
TGTGCCAGCAGTTTTCTTAGCAATCAGCCCCAGCATTTT
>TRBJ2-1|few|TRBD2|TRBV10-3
CAISYLAGGNNEQFF
TGTGCCATCAGCTACCTAGCGGGGGGGAACAATGAGCAGTTCTTC
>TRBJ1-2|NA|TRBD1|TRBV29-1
CSVDYLDRERVWRGYTF
TGCAGCGTCGACTACTTGGACAGGGAAAGAGTATGGCGCGGCTACACCTTC
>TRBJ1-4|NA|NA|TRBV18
CASSPRDATNEKLFF
TGTGCCAGCTCACCACGAGATGCAACTAATGAAAAACTGTTTTTT
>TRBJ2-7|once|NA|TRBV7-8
CASSPRKTSYEQYF
TGTGCCAGCAGCCCCCGGAAGACTTCCTACGAGCAGTACTTC
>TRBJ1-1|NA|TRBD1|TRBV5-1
CASSFSLQGKTEAFF
TGCGCCAGCAGCTTTAGCTTACAGGGGAAAACTGAAGCTTTCTTT
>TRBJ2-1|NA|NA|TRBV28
CASSGLHEQFF
TGTGCCAGCAGTGGACTGCATGAGCAGTTCTTC
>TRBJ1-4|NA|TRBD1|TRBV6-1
CASSGTGVATNEKLFF
TGTGCCAGCAGTGGAACAGGGGTTGCAACTAATGAAAAACTGTTTTTT
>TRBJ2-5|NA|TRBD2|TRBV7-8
CASSSSGGVQETQYF
TGTGCCAGCAGCTCTAGCGGGGGCGTTCAAGAGACCCAGTACTTC
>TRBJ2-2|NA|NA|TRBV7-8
CASIVGWDTGTGELFF
TGTGCCAGCATCGTCGGGTGGGACACGGGCACCGGGGAGCTGTTTTTT
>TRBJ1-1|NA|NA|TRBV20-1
CSGGDNTEAFF
TGCAGTGGGGGGGACAACACTGAAGCTTTCTTT
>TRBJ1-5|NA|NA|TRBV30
CAWSVRRGGPSNQPQHF
TGTGCCTGGAGTGTACGGCGGGGGGGCCCTAGCAATCAGCCCCAGCATTTT
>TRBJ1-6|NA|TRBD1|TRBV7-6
CASSLEAEVGQGVSPLHF
TGTGCCAGCAGCTTAGAGGCTGAGGTAGGACAGGGAGTTTCACCCCTCCACTTT
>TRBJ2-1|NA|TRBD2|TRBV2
CASSEAGTGLAGVKIF
TGTGCCAGCAGTGAAGCGGGGACTGGACTAGCGGGAGTTAAGATCTTC
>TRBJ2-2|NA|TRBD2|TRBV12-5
CASGLAGGVYRELFF
TGTGCTAGTGGTTTGGCGGGAGGTGTGTACCGGGAGCTGTTTTTT
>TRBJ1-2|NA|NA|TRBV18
CASSLNGENYGYTF
TGTGCCAGCTCACTTAACGGAGAGAACTATGGCTACACCTTC
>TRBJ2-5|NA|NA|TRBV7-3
CASSPRGGAWETQYF
TGTGCCAGCAGCCCCCGAGGGGGGGCGTGGGAGACCCAGTACTTC